This T cell receptor beta chain was sequenced for a study of blood T cell repertoires in COVID-19. The study counted Cohort 3 donors as recovered given two negative PCRs, clearance, or symptom resolution. Trimming removed 5 bases from V and 0 bases from J, with 8 bases in between. This CDR3 has 14 amino acids. The V gene's germline CDR1 is KGHSH and CDR2 LQKENI. Under the authors' procedure: Estimated nucleated cell counts came from reference gene primer amplification. Libraries were prepared by immunoSEQ multiplex PCR; TCRdb keeps only in-frame clonotypes and omits some of them. The V and J calls and clone size are taken from that table; D and trimming were inferred from the DNA. In the table there are 150,000 to 200,000 clones, roughly 88% of which are singletons.

The chain uses TRBV18 and TRBJ1-5; no reliable D call. The sequence was collected from a woman aged 18-29 years who had recovered from COVID-19. Input material: PBMCs or T cells enriched from blood (not recorded which). The CDR3 DNA reads TGTGCCAGCTCAATACAGAATAGCAATCAGCCCCAGCATTTT. Its translation: CASSIQNSNQPQHF.